These 4 T cell receptor beta chains originate from one sample sequenced in a study of cytomegalovirus exposure and HLA in healthy donors. PCR primers comprised 60 Vbeta and 13 Jbeta primers. Profiling relied on immunoSEQ multiplex PCR, and the TCRdb table lists in-frame clones only, not all of them. In the table there are approximately 130,000 clones, roughly 85% of which are singletons. Material: PBMCs. These receptors originate from a middle-aged man in good health and CMV-seronegative.

This clone was seen only a few times. V is TRBV5-4 and J is TRBJ2-7, with TRBD2 matching 7 bases. The V gene end was trimmed by 0 bases and the J gene end by 6 bases; junction bases not matched to a gene: 6. The V gene's germline CDR1 is SGHNT and CDR2 YYREEE (reference sequence). The CDR3 runs to 14 residues. CDR3 coding DNA: TGTGCCAGCAGCTTGGGGGTGGGGGAGGGCGAGCAGTACTTC. This translates into CASSLGVGEGEQYF.

This clone was recorded once. The J gene is TRBJ2-2, the V gene TRBV28, with 8 positions matching TRBD1. Per germline, CDR1 MDHEN and CDR2 SYDVKM. The CDR3 covers 15 residues. V shed 5 bases, J shed 1 base, and the junction held 3 bases outside the gene matches. The CDR3 sequence: CASSPDRVNTGELFF. The CDR3 DNA sequence: TGTGCCAGCAGTCCGGACAGGGTGAACACCGGGGAGCTGTTTTTT.

The gene calls are TRBV6-1 and TRBJ1-1, with no clear D. The germline V gene has CDR1 MNHNS and CDR2 SASEGT. The CDR3 consists of 13 residues. The V end was cut by 4 bases, the J end by 1 base, with 7 bases between. For the CDR3, the DNA is TGTGCCAGCAGTGTTCGGGGGAACACTGAAGCTTTCTTT. This translates into CASSVRGNTEAFF.

This clone appeared once. Here the CDR3 reads CASQGNTGELFF. The CDR3 nucleotides read TGTGCCAGCCAGGGAAACACCGGGGAGCTGTTTTTT. The rearrangement links TRBV28 to TRBJ2-2; tentative D call: TRBD1 (5 bases). Deletions cut 8 bases from V and 2 bases from J, with 6 bases between. The length of the CDR3 is 12 residues. Germline CDR1 is MDHEN and CDR2 is SYDVKM. Based on the CDR3 plus reference TRBV28 and TRBJ2-2, the full variable domain is DVKVTQSSRYLVKRTGEKVFLECVQDMDHENMFWYRQDPGLGLRLIYFSYDVKMKEKGDIPEGYSVSREKKERFSLILESASTNQTSMYLCASQGNTGELFFGEGSRLTVL.